The entry that follows covers one T cell receptor (beta chain) sequence. What it recognizes is unknown. The data stem from a study of T-cell memory formation after mild COVID-19. Looking at the study overall: TCR clusters largely stayed donor specific.

Study results and limitations: Balance between CD4 and CD8 was seen in clones contracting day 15 to 85, and a CD4+ lean was seen in later expanders.

There are 14 residues in the CDR3. V lost 3 bases and J 5 bases, leaving 13 bases between the germline ends. Germline V CDR1 and CDR2: KGHSH, LQKENI. TCRdb fed the 5' RACE reads into MiXCR, producing one record per CDR3 protein. The top ten hold around a fifth of the sample, which has about 400,000 distinct CDR3 sequences, about an eighth seen once. The receptor comes from a man in his late teens or twenties who had mild COVID-19 (a few samples of this study predate the infection). Cell type and time point are not known. What was sequenced was PBMCs or a T cell subset sorted from them (not recorded which). V and J are TRBV18 and TRBJ2-5; D gene uncertain. The CDR3, as DNA: TGTGCCAGCTCACCCTCGGGCCCAAGGGAGACCCAGTACTTC. It translates to CASSPSGPRETQYF.